This T cell receptor (beta chain) was identified in a study of molecular identifiers for immune sequencing clone quantification. The wider study: Replicate RNA came from 20,000 or 100,000 naive CD8 cells and was split five ways, and four parts were sequenced.

The CDR3 loop spans 13 amino acids. With 5 bases clipped from V and 6 bases from J, the junction kept 4 bases outside the gene matches. In germline, CDR1 is MNHEY, CDR2 SVGAGI. General study results and limits: Clones that exceeded 20 RNA copies held over 99% of effector molecules, yet under 1% in naive cells.

As concerns this clonotype: Its antigen is still unknown.

Library preparation followed earlier protocols using designated TCR primers. TCRdb independently ran MiXCR on the PCR reads; one entry per CDR3 protein. This table holds under 350,000 distinct CDR3 sequences, about a quarter found once. Naive CD8 library inputs spanned about 17,000 to 1,100,000 sorted cells and 10%, 30% or 50% RNA. Sequencing was done on a sample of naive CD8+ T cells from blood, with Jurkat cell RNA spiked in. Subset noted: FACS-sorted CD8+CD4-CCR7+CD45RA+ naive T cells. The gene calls are TRBV6-5 and TRBJ2-1; 7 bases are a match to TRBD1. This clonotype originated in a human donor in good health. Some libraries in this study had Jurkat cell RNA spiked in. The CDR3 sequence is CASSDGDSNEQFF. The DNA of the CDR3 is TGTGCCAGCAGTGACGGGGACAGCAATGAGCAGTTCTTC.